Sequencing of this T cell receptor (beta chain) was carried out in a study of T cell repertoires in cytomegalovirus infection (dated by TCRdb to the late 2010s). Notes on the research overall: Donor HLA type was relevant to the analysis, as public TCR beta signatures indicated carriage of CMV infection together with the matching HLA type.

This clonotype was observed a few times. There is no known antigen for this receptor. No qualities accompany the bases; no much larger clone lies one base away. Findings and caveats that apply to the study as a whole: In the ex vivo response, HLA-C-restricted CMV-specific TCR beta clonotypes were dominant, and in two of eight donors the single most frequent clonotype came from this HLA-C-restricted group. Carriers of CMV infection plus the relevant HLA type were discriminated by the cumulative frequency of public TCR beta family members in the study cohort and in an independent roughly 400-donor cohort.

Sequencing instrument: Illumina HiSeq 1500. TCRdb reanalyzed the raw reads on its own, using fastp at Q25 for trimming and MiXCR for clone calling, and kept in-frame beta chains. Rows with a matching CDR3 protein are joined into one entry that keeps the most common DNA and genes. This sample comprises more than 400,000 distinct CDR3 sequences, about 25% of them detected only once. The ten largest clones take up about 13% of the sample. Sample: PBMCs. The receptor's source is a human donor in good health (CMV status not recorded). Some clones in this sample may be carry-over from other donors' samples.

CDR3 region: CASSLGAGGTAGANVLTF. The nucleotide sequence reads as follows: TGTGCCAGCAGCTTGGGAGCAGGGGGAACGGCTGGGGCCAACGTCCTGACTTTC. Rearrangement joined TRBV5-5 to TRBJ2-6, and 7 junction bases match TRBD1. CDR1 and CDR2 (SGHKS, YYEKEE) derive from the germline V gene (reference sequence). The CDR3 starts with the cysteine, ends with the phenylalanine, and has 18 residues. This entry keeps only the CDR3 DNA: 54 bases, framed from base 1. V trim: 0 bases; J trim: 2 bases; unmatched bases: 8.